This entry lists 27 T cell receptor beta chains sequenced from one sample in a study of T cell changes during pregnancy in multiple sclerosis. This table comes from immunoSEQ multiplex PCR, and its TCRdb copy is limited to in-frame clones, with some not included. The table lists 120,000 or so clones, approximately 93% of them singletons. The input for sequencing was peripheral blood, taken before pregnancy. The receptors shown here come from a female donor with multiple sclerosis, enrolled in a pregnancy study.

The chain has TRBV27 and TRBJ1-1; 7 nucleotides match TRBD1. The CDR3 is made up of 14 amino acids. Germline-derived CDR1 and CDR2 are MNHEY and SMNVEV (reference sequence). V trimming: 6 bases; J trimming: 3 bases; junction bases outside the gene matches: 7. CDR3 sequence (DNA): TGTGCCAGCAGCAACAGGGGTGGGGACACTGAAGCTTTCTTT. Translated, it gives CASSNRGGDTEAFF.

This clone was seen just once. V is TRBV27 and J is TRBJ1-2, with a possible D match to TRBD1 (5 bases). Per germline, CDR1 MNHEY and CDR2 SMNVEV (reference sequence). V lost 8 bases to trimming and J lost 2 bases, with 12 bases between them. This CDR3 is 13 amino acids long. The chain's CDR3 is CASRRGGNYGYTF. The CDR3 region has the DNA TGTGCCAGCCGCCGGGGGGGGAACTATGGCTACACCTTC.

This rearrangement joins TRBV7-2 to TRBJ2-7; 13 positions agree with TRBD2. Trimming took 6 bases from V and 2 from J; bases not matched to a gene: 10. Germline CDR1 is SGHTA and CDR2 is FQGNSA. The CDR3 sequence is 17 residues long. In DNA form, the CDR3 reads TGTGCCAGCAGTCTGGGACTAGCGGGAACTGGCCCCTACGAGCAGTACTTC. Residues: CASSLGLAGTGPYEQYF.

The chain combines TRBV19 with TRBJ2-1; 14 nucleotides match TRBD2. The CDR3 spans 14 residues. The ends lost 10 bases at V and 8 bases at J; junction bases unmatched: 7. Germline assignment: CDR1 LNHDA and CDR2 SQIVND (reference sequence). As DNA, the CDR3 is TGTGCCACAATCGGGACTAGCGGGAGCGATGAGCAGTTCTTC. Protein: CATIGTSGSDEQFF.

This chain connects TRBV28 to TRBJ2-5, with unresolved D. The ends were cut back, 3 bases at V and 7 bases at J, with 6 bases in the middle. The CDR3 totals 11 residues. Germline V lookup: CDR1 MDHEN, CDR2 SYDVKM. In DNA, the CDR3 is TGTGCCAGCAGTTTTCTAGGGACCCAGTACTTC. Translating it yields CASSFLGTQYF.

This clone was counted a single time. The chain is built from TRBV7-2 and TRBJ1-2; D is perhaps TRBD1 (6 bases). V was shortened by 5 bases and J by 0 bases, with 16 bases between the two germline ends. Germline CDR1 is SGHTA and CDR2 is FQGNSA. This CDR3 is 16 amino acids long. The CDR3 DNA sequence: TGTGCCAGCAGCCCACATAGGGACACTACTAACTATGGCTACACCTTC. Translated, it gives CASSPHRDTTNYGYTF.

This clone was recorded a few times. The rearrangement uses TRBV30 and TRBJ2-5; 8 bases fit TRBD2. Germline V lookup: CDR1 GTSNPN, CDR2 SVGIG (reference sequence). There are 17 residues in the CDR3. V lost 2 bases and J lost 3; bases outside the gene matches: 14. CDR3 nucleotide sequence: TGTGCCTGGAGTCCCCTGGGGGGGCGGGGGGACGAAGAGACCCAGTACTTC. It is translated as CAWSPLGGRGDEETQYF.

This chain uses TRBV19 with TRBJ1-5; D gene unclear. The CDR3 length is 17 residues. The V gene lost 3 bases and the J gene lost 1 base, with 16 bases spanning the gap. CDR1 and CDR2 (germline): LNHDA, SQIVND (reference sequence). Here the CDR3 DNA reads TGTGCCAGTAGTATCAAGAGCGACCGGGTGAGCAATCAGCCCCAGCATTTT. Its protein is CASSIKSDRVSNQPQHF.

The chain carries TRBV11-2 and TRBJ1-1; D might be TRBD1 (6 bases). This CDR3 comprises 16 residues. The germline gives CDR1 SGHAT, CDR2 FQNNGV. V dropped 3 bases and J dropped 3 bases, with 17 bases sitting between them. The CDR3 region has the DNA TGTGCCAGCAGCTTTCAGGGGCCCCCGATTGACACTGAAGCTTTCTTT. This translates into CASSFQGPPIDTEAFF.

The chain uses TRBV6-5 and TRBJ2-2, with a tentative D call TRBD2 (6 bases). This CDR3 comprises 14 residues. Germline V gene data show CDR1 as MNHEY and CDR2 as SVGAGI. V lost 4 bases, J lost 4 bases, and 10 bases lay in between. DNA for the CDR3: TGTGCCAGCAGTTTGGGGGGTCCCACCGGGGAGCTGTTTTTT. This translates into CASSLGGPTGELFF.

The chain couples TRBV19 to TRBJ1-5; 10 bases map to TRBD1. Germline-derived CDR1 and CDR2 are LNHDA and SQIVND (reference sequence). Trimming at V came to 6 bases and at J to 6 bases, leaving 8 bases not matched to a gene. CDR3 length: 15 amino acids. CDR3 loop: CASRDDRGQGQPQHF. CDR3 coding DNA: TGTGCCAGTAGAGACGACAGGGGGCAAGGTCAGCCCCAGCATTTT. Supplemented by reference TRBV19 and TRBJ1-5, the full variable domain reads DGGITQSPKYLFRKEGQNVTLSCEQNLNHDAMYWYRQDPGQGLRLIYYSQIVNDFQKGDIAEGYSVSREKKESFPLTVTSAQKNPTAFYLCASRDDRGQGQPQHFGDGTRLSIL.

The chain employs TRBV2 and TRBJ1-1; D is ambiguous. In germline, CDR1 is SNHLY, CDR2 FYNNEI. This CDR3 contains 11 residues. Trimming took off 3 bases at V and 8 bases at J, with 7 bases between the two ends. This CDR3 reads CASSDFLEAFF. DNA for the CDR3: TGTGCCAGCAGTGACTTCCTGGAAGCTTTCTTT.

The chain employs TRBV2 and TRBJ2-2; 8 nucleotides match TRBD1. Germline V CDR1 and CDR2: SNHLY, FYNNEI. V shed 6 bases and J 8 bases; nucleotides not matched to a gene: 8. The CDR3 is made up of 14 amino acids. The CDR3 DNA reads as TGTGCCAGCAGACCAGACAGGGGCGGGGGGGAGCTGTTTTTT. It yields the protein CASRPDRGGGELFF.

This rearrangement joins TRBV14 to TRBJ2-5; 14 positions agree with TRBD2. Germline values: CDR1 SGHDN, CDR2 FVKESK. This CDR3 is 15 amino acids long. J gave up 7 bases and V 4 bases, and 5 bases lay outside the gene matches. The CDR3 DNA is TGTGCCAGCAGCCGGACTAGCGGGGGGAAGGGGACCCAGTACTTC. Translating it yields CASSRTSGGKGTQYF.

This clone was seen more than once but under ten times. The chain couples TRBV27 to TRBJ1-2; 7 bases line up with TRBD1. The ends lost 7 bases at V and 8 bases at J; junction bases unmatched: 7. There are 12 residues in the CDR3. Germline CDR1 and CDR2: MNHEY and SMNVEV (reference sequence). In nucleotides, the CDR3 is TGTGCCAGCATGGGACAGCGGCGGGGCTACACCTTC. It codes for CASMGQRRGYTF.

The V and J genes are TRBV5-4 and TRBJ2-7, with 10 nucleotides matching TRBD1. V shed 5 bases and J 4 bases; nucleotides not matched to a gene: 6. This CDR3 region has 14 residues. Per the germline V gene, CDR1 is SGHNT and CDR2 is YYREEE (reference sequence). The CDR3, as DNA: TGTGCCAGCAGTCCCGGGACAGGGGCATACGAGCAGTACTTC. Amino acids: CASSPGTGAYEQYF.

The V gene is TRBV5-5, the J gene TRBJ1-1; 10 nucleotides line up with TRBD1. V trimming: 3 bases; J trimming: 3 bases; junction bases outside the gene matches: 8. Germline CDR1 is SGHKS and CDR2 is YYEKEE (reference sequence). The CDR3 loop spans 16 amino acids. CDR3 nucleotide sequence: TGTGCCAGCAGCTCGTTGTCGGACAGGGGGGACACTGAAGCTTTCTTT. Residues: CASSSLSDRGDTEAFF. Together with reference TRBV5-5 and TRBJ1-1, the CDR3 gives the full variable domain: DAGVTQSPTHLIKTRGQQVTLRCSPISGHKSVSWYQQVLGQGPQFIFQYYEKEERGRGNFPDRFSARQFPNYSSELNVNALLLGDSALYLCASSSLSDRGDTEAFFGQGTRLTVV.

This chain links TRBV28 with TRBJ2-7; D perhaps matches TRBD1 (6 bases). The CDR3 has 14 residues. Germline V CDR1 and CDR2: MDHEN, SYDVKM. V shed 5 bases and J shed 1 base, with 12 bases lying between them. For the CDR3, the DNA is TGTGCCAGCAGTCTCCCCGGGACATCCTACGAGCAGTACTTC. Translated, it gives CASSLPGTSYEQYF.

The chain employs TRBV7-9 and TRBJ1-1, with a possible D match to TRBD1 (6 bases). This CDR3 is built from 14 residues. Trimming cost V 5 bases and J 7 bases, with 17 bases left between them. The germline V gene has CDR1 SEHNR and CDR2 FQNEAQ (reference sequence). The CDR3 DNA reads TGTGCCAGCAGCCCGCCCGCAGGGGATAGTGAAGCTTTCTTT. It translates to CASSPPAGDSEAFF.

V usage is TRBV28 and J usage is TRBJ1-2; D is uncertain. In germline, CDR1 is MDHEN, CDR2 SYDVKM. The CDR3 runs 13 residues. The germline V and J ends were trimmed by 7 bases and 8 bases, with 17 bases remaining between them. The CDR3 DNA reads TGTGCCAGCACCCCAGCGGTCTCTATAGGCTACACCTTC. It specifies CASTPAVSIGYTF.

The chain links TRBV2 to TRBJ1-4; tentatively, D is TRBD1 (5 bases). The V end lost 6 bases, the J end lost 5 bases, and 10 bases lay between the germline ends. Germline V CDR1 and CDR2: SNHLY, FYNNEI. CDR3 size: 13 residues. CDR3 bases: TGTGCCAGCAGGGAGACAGAGAATGAAAAACTGTTTTTT. Translated: CASRETENEKLFF.

The chain employs TRBV6-5 and TRBJ1-1; the D gene is possibly TRBD1 (5 bases). Trimming removed 4 bases at V and 0 bases at J, with 15 bases between. The CDR3 runs to 16 residues. Germline CDR1 MNHEY, CDR2 SVGAGI. CDR3 nucleotides: TGTGCCAGCAGTTCCCAGGGATTTCGGATGAACACTGAAGCTTTCTTT. Its translation: CASSSQGFRMNTEAFF.

V usage is TRBV7-2 and J usage is TRBJ1-6; 7 nucleotides align to TRBD1. CDR1 SGHTA and CDR2 FQGNSA come from the germline V gene. The ends lost 1 base at V and 5 bases at J; junction bases unmatched: 5. The CDR3 has 16 amino acids. The CDR3 loop is CASSLEGARNNSPLHF. The CDR3 bases are TGTGCCAGCAGCTTAGAGGGGGCGCGGAATAATTCACCCCTCCACTTT.

V and J are TRBV4-1 and TRBJ2-2; possible D gene TRBD1, 6 bases. Trimming took 1 base from V and 2 from J, leaving 11 bases between them. Germline V CDR1 and CDR2: MGHRA, YSYEKL. The CDR3 has 16 residues. Here the CDR3 reads CASSQGQAANTGELFF. CDR3 sequence (DNA): TGCGCCAGCAGCCAAGGACAGGCAGCAAACACCGGGGAGCTGTTTTTT.

This clone was seen a handful of times. The V and J genes are TRBV4-1 and TRBJ1-1; D unresolved. Germline CDR1 reads MGHRA; CDR2 reads YSYEKL. The V and J ends lost 0 bases and 0 bases respectively, with 5 bases between them. The CDR3 runs to 14 residues. The CDR3 loop reads CASSQEQVNTEAFF. For the CDR3, the DNA is TGCGCCAGCAGCCAAGAGCAGGTGAACACTGAAGCTTTCTTT.

Notes on this clone: Other nucleotide sequences from this sample produce the same CDR3. The chain combines TRBV5-4 with TRBJ2-7, with D perhaps matching TRBD2 (5 bases). The germline CDR1 and CDR2 sequences are SGHNT and YYREEE (reference sequence). V lost 0 bases to trimming and J lost 3 bases, with 13 bases between them. The length of the CDR3 is 15 residues. The CDR3 bases are TGTGCCAGCAGCTTGGCCAGCGGATATCTCTACGAGCAGTACTTC. It specifies CASSLASGYLYEQYF. Based on the CDR3 plus reference TRBV5-4 and TRBJ2-7, the full variable domain is ETGVTQSPTHLIKTRGQQVTLRCSSQSGHNTVSWYQQALGQGPQFIFQYYREEENGRGNFPPRFSGLQFPNYSSELNVNALELDDSALYLCASSLASGYLYEQYFGPGTRLTVT.

The chain is built from TRBV7-9 and TRBJ2-7; D unclear. The CDR3 is 13 residues long. Germline V CDR1 and CDR2: SEHNR, FQNEAQ (reference sequence). V lost 4 bases and J lost 4, with 11 bases in between. The CDR3 loop is CASSSNSLYEQYF. In nucleotides, the CDR3 is TGTGCCAGCAGCTCGAACAGTCTATACGAGCAGTACTTC.